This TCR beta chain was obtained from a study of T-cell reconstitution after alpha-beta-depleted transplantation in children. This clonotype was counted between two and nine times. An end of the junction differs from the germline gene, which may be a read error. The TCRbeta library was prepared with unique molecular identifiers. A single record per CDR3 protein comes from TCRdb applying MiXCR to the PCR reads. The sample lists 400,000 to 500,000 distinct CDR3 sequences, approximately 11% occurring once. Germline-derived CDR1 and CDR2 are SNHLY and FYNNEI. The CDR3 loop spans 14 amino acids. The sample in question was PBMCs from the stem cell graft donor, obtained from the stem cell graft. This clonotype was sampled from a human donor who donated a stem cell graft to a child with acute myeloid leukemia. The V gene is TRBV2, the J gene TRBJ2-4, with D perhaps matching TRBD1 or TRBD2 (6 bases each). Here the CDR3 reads CASSESVVQGLEVF. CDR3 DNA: TGTGCCAGCAGTGAGTCTGTGGTACAGGGACTCGAAGTATTC. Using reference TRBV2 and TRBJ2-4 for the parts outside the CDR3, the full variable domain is EPEVTQTPSHQVTQMGQEVILRCVPISNHLYFYWYRQILGQKVEFLVSFYNNEISEKSEIFDDQFSVERPDGSNFTLKIRSTKLEDSAMYFCASSESVVQGLEVFGAGTRLSVL.